This T cell receptor (beta chain) was sequenced during a study of T cells in Graves' hyperthyroidism and ophthalmopathy. Study-level results: Also found in blood were most expanded thyroid clonotypes above 0.001. Classification by a 13 V-J model distinguished ophthalmopathy from stable hyperthyroidism.

Patients having uncontrolled infection, another autoimmune disease, pregnancy or lactation were not included. Diagnoses were made from clinical symptoms, serum measures (thyroxine and TRAb), thyroid ultrasound and orbital computed tomography. This clonotype occurred many times. Its antigen remains unknown. This CDR3 comprises 14 residues. Germline V gene data show CDR1 as SNHLY and CDR2 as FYNNEI. V lost 8 bases to trimming and J lost 7 bases; unmatched junction nucleotides: 12. Amplification targeted TCR beta CDR3 regions from RNA transcripts. The TCR CDR3 first-round RT-PCR relied on the HTBI primer set. Using its own MiXCR run on the multiplex PCR reads, TCRdb lists one record per CDR3 protein. The table includes fewer than 450,000 distinct CDR3 sequences, 17% detected once.

The sequencing input was blood. The sequence came from a woman in her twenties or thirties with Graves' hyperthyroidism that later progressed to Graves' ophthalmopathy. This sequence joins TRBV2 and TRBJ2-5; 8 positions agree with TRBD2. The CDR3 bases are TGTGCCAGCCTCAGAGGGCGGGGGGAGGGGACCCAGTACTTC. Translation gives CASLRGRGEGTQYF.